Listed below are T cell receptor beta chains from one sample, sequenced in a study of blood T cell repertoires in COVID-19. The method was immunoSEQ multiplex PCR; TCRdb's version includes in-frame clones alone and lacks a portion of them. This table has roughly 99,000 clones, around 90% appearing once. The source material was peripheral blood. Receptors were obtained from a man aged 35 to 55 with active or convalescent COVID-19. Both conserved end residues are part of each CDR3. The D gene is left open where the match is weak. Clone size is stated in some rows and not others, as once, few, many or a class when expanded.

size: NA; D: TRBD2; J: TRBJ2-1; V: TRBV19; CDR3: CASGPIAGSSYNEQFF; DNA: TGTGCCAGTGGACCCATAGCGGGGAGCTCCTACAATGAGCAGTTCTTC
size: NA; D: NA; J: TRBJ2-3; V: TRBV6-4; CDR3: CASSFGSTDTQYF; DNA: TGTGCCAGCAGCTTCGGGAGCACAGATACGCAGTATTTT
size: NA; D: TRBD1; J: TRBJ2-7; V: TRBV14; CDR3: CASSQEDRGAYEQYF; DNA: TGTGCCAGCAGCCAAGAGGACAGGGGAGCCTACGAGCAGTACTTC
size: NA; D: TRBD1; J: TRBJ1-2; V: TRBV15; CDR3: CATSRGTGGIDYGYTF; DNA: TGTGCCACCAGCAGGGGTACAGGGGGCATTGACTATGGCTACACCTTC
size: NA; D: TRBD1; J: TRBJ1-1; V: TRBV6-4; CDR3: CASSPEDRGITEAFF; DNA: TGTGCCAGCAGCCCAGAGGACAGGGGTATCACTGAAGCTTTCTTT
size: NA; D: NA; J: TRBJ2-7; V: TRBV5-1; CDR3: CASSSGSGYEQYF; DNA: TGCGCCAGCAGCTCGGGTAGCGGCTACGAGCAGTACTTC
size: NA; D: NA; J: TRBJ2-2; V: TRBV6-4; CDR3: CASSIQVNTGELFF; DNA: TGTGCCAGCAGTATACAGGTGAACACCGGGGAGCTGTTTTTT
size: NA; D: TRBD1; J: TRBJ1-2; V: TRBV3-1/TRBV3-2; CDR3: CASSQAGTGPSSRGYTF; DNA: TGTGCCAGCAGCCAAGCCGGGACAGGGCCCTCTTCTAGGGGCTACACCTTC
size: NA; D: NA; J: TRBJ2-7; V: TRBV4-3; CDR3: CASSQDLSVEQYF; DNA: TGCGCCAGCAGCCAAGATCTGAGCGTCGAGCAGTACTTC
size: few; D: TRBD1; J: TRBJ2-7; V: TRBV2; CDR3: CASSGGTGMVGEQYF; DNA: TGTGCCAGCAGTGGAGGGACAGGGATGGTTGGAGAGCAGTACTTC
size: NA; D: NA; J: TRBJ2-7; V: TRBV15; CDR3: CATSREGPWGPYEQYF; DNA: TGTGCCACCAGCAGAGAGGGCCCCTGGGGCCCCTACGAGCAGTACTTC
size: NA; D: TRBD1; J: TRBJ1-5; V: TRBV4-1; CDR3: CASSQKSIGDRGNNQPQHF; DNA: TGCGCCAGCAGCCAAAAGTCAATTGGGGACAGGGGAAATAATCAGCCCCAGCATTTT
size: many; D: TRBD2; J: TRBJ2-2; V: TRBV29-1; CDR3: CSVEASGRAGELFF; DNA: TGCAGCGTTGAGGCTAGCGGGAGGGCCGGGGAGCTGTTTTTT
size: NA; D: NA; J: TRBJ2-7; V: TRBV12-3/TRBV12-4; CDR3: CASSFGRVYEQYF; DNA: TGTGCCAGCAGTTTCGGCAGGGTCTACGAGCAGTACTTC
size: once; D: NA; J: TRBJ1-2; V: TRBV28; CDR3: CASSLIRQSGYTF; DNA: TGTGCCAGCAGTTTGATTAGACAGAGTGGCTACACCTTC
size: NA; D: TRBD2; J: TRBJ2-1; V: TRBV28; CDR3: CASILAGGRGRSDEQFF; DNA: TGTGCCAGCATTCTAGCGGGAGGGCGTGGTCGTAGTGATGAGCAGTTCTTC
size: NA; D: NA; J: TRBJ2-4; V: TRBV11-2; CDR3: CASSSGSGGKNIQYF; DNA: TGTGCCAGCAGCTCAGGCAGCGGCGGCAAAAACATTCAGTACTTC
size: once; D: NA; J: TRBJ2-1; V: TRBV7-9; CDR3: CASSFGTPFKQQFF; DNA: TGTGCCAGCAGCTTCGGGACTCCATTCAAACAGCAGTTCTTC
size: once; D: TRBD1; J: TRBJ2-7; V: TRBV19; CDR3: CASKQGAGYEQYF; DNA: TGTGCCAGTAAACAGGGGGCGGGGTACGAGCAGTACTTC
size: NA; D: NA; J: TRBJ1-1; V: TRBV10-1; CDR3: CASSEYRGTEAFF; DNA: TGCGCCAGCAGTGAGTATCGGGGGACTGAAGCTTTCTTT
size: few; D: NA; J: TRBJ2-5; V: TRBV18; CDR3: CASSQADLRETQYF; DNA: TGTGCCAGCTCACAGGCGGATCTCCGGGAGACCCAGTACTTC
size: NA; D: NA; J: TRBJ1-2; V: TRBV28; CDR3: CASSYRINYGYTF; DNA: TGTGCCAGCAGTTACAGGATAAACTATGGCTACACCTTC
size: NA; D: NA; J: TRBJ2-7; V: TRBV28; CDR3: CASSFVQGRYEQYF; DNA: TGTGCCAGCAGTTTCGTTCAGGGGCGGTACGAGCAGTACTTC
size: NA; D: TRBD1; J: TRBJ1-1; V: TRBV7-8; CDR3: CASRIAPTGVNTEAFF; DNA: TGTGCCAGCAGGATAGCTCCAACAGGGGTGAACACTGAAGCTTTCTTT
size: NA; D: TRBD1; J: TRBJ2-5; V: TRBV14; CDR3: CATSPLRDRGTETQYF; DNA: TGTGCCACCAGTCCCCTCCGGGACAGGGGAACGGAGACCCAGTACTTC
size: NA; D: NA; J: TRBJ1-1; V: TRBV3-1/TRBV3-2; CDR3: CASKEANTEAFF; DNA: TGTGCCAGCAAGGAGGCGAACACTGAAGCTTTCTTT
size: NA; D: NA; J: TRBJ1-2; V: TRBV30; CDR3: CAWSSTGVGYTF; DNA: TGTGCCTGGAGTTCTACCGGGGTTGGCTACACCTTC
size: once; D: NA; J: TRBJ1-1; V: TRBV6-5; CDR3: CASSPPPGRTEAFF; DNA: TGTGCCAGCAGCCCCCCCCCAGGCCGCACTGAAGCTTTCTTT
size: NA; D: TRBD2; J: TRBJ2-1; V: TRBV5-1; CDR3: CASSLVGRGTYNEQFF; DNA: TGCGCCAGCAGCTTGGTTGGGCGGGGGACCTACAATGAGCAGTTCTTC